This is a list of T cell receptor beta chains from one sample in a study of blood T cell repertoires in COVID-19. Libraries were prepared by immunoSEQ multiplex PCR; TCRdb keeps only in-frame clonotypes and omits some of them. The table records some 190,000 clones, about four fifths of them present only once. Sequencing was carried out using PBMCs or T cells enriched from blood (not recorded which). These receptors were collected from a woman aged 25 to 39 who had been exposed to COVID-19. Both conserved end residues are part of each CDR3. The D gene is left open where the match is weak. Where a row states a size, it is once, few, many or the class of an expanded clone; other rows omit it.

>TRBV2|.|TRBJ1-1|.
TGTGCCAGCACTGAGCATTCCCTCTGGCAGGCTAAGAACACTGAAGCTTTCTTT
CASTEHSLWQAKNTEAFF
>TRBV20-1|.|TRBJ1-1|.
TGCAGTGCTAGTTACTCACGGCGAGGGAACACTGAAGCTTTCTTT
CSASYSRRGNTEAFF
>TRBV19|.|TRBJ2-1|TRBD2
TGTGCCAGTAGATTTGGCGGGGGGATGAATGAGCAGTTCTTC
CASRFGGGMNEQFF
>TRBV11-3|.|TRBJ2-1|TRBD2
TGTGCCAGCAGCTCGGGTCTAGCGGGGTCCGGAAATGAGCAGTTCTTC
CASSSGLAGSGNEQFF
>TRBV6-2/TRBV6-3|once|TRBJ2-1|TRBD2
TGTGCCAGCAGTTACCCCGCGGGGGACTCCTACAATGAGCAGTTCTTC
CASSYPAGDSYNEQFF
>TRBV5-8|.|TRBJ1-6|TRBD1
TGTGCCAGCAGCTCCGGGACAGGGGGCAAAGGCTATAATTCACCCCTCCACTTT
CASSSGTGGKGYNSPLHF
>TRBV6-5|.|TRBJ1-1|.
TGTGCCAGCAGTTATGAGGCTCGCTCTGAAGCTTTCTTT
CASSYEARSEAFF
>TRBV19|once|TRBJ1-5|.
TGTGCCAGTAGTATAGTAGCAGCTTATAGCAATCAGCCCCAGCATTTT
CASSIVAAYSNQPQHF
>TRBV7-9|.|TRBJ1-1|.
TGTGCCAGCAGCACAAACAGGGTGGGCACTGAAGCTTTCTTT
CASSTNRVGTEAFF
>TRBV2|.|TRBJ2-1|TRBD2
TGTGCCAGCAGGACGGGTAGCGGGGGGATCAATGAGCAGTTCTTC
CASRTGSGGINEQFF
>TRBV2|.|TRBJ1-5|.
TGTGCCAGCGGTATACACCAAATCAATCAGCCCCAGCATTTT
CASGIHQINQPQHF
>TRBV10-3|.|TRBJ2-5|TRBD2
TGTGCCACGACTAGCGGGGGGGCAAAGACCCAGTACTTC
CATTSGGAKTQYF
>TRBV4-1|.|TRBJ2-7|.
TGCGCCAGCAGCCGAGAACCCAGCGACGAGCAGTACTTC
CASSREPSDEQYF
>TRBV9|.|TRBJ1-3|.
TGTGCCAGCAGCGTATCAGGGAATGGAAACACCATATATTTT
CASSVSGNGNTIYF
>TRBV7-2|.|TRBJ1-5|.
TGTGCCAGCAGCTTAGCTGGCACTAGCAATCAGCCCCAGCATTTT
CASSLAGTSNQPQHF
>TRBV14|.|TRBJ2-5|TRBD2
TGTGCCAGCAGCCACCCAGCGGGACGCCCAGAGACCCAGTACTTC
CASSHPAGRPETQYF
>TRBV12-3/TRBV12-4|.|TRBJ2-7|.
TGTGCCAGCAGTTTACAGGGGTCCTACGAGCAGTACTTC
CASSLQGSYEQYF
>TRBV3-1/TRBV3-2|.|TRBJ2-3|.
TGTGCCAGCAGCCAAGAAAGGGGCACGCAGTATTTT
CASSQERGTQYF
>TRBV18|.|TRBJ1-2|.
TGTGCCAGCTCACCCGACAGCCCCTATGGCTACACCTTC
CASSPDSPYGYTF
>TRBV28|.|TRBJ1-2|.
TGTGCCGCCGGGGAGGCCAACTATGGCTACACCTTC
CAAGEANYGYTF
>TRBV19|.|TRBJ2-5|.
TGTGCCAGTAGTATCTTCAAAGGAGGGGAGACCCAGTACTTC
CASSIFKGGETQYF
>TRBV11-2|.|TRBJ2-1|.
TGTGCCAGCAGCACGGGACTCTCCCGCTACAATGAGCAGTTCTTC
CASSTGLSRYNEQFF
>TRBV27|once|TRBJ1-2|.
TGTGCCAGCAGTAGGACGCGGGCGGGCGACTATGGCTACACCTTC
CASSRTRAGDYGYTF
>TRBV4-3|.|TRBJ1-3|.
TGCGCCAGCAGCCAAGCACGGGGGGCCGGAAACACCATATATTTT
CASSQARGAGNTIYF
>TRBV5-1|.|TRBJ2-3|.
TGCGCCAGCAGCCTACGACTGGAAAGCACAGATACGCAGTATTTT
CASSLRLESTDTQYF
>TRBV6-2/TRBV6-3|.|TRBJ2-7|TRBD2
TGTGCCAGCAGTTCCTATTTGACTAGCGGGGGTTACGAGCAGTACTTC
CASSSYLTSGGYEQYF
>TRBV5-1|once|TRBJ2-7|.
TGCGCCAGCAGCCCGGGCGGAGGGGCTCTAAGTTACGAGCAGTACTTC
CASSPGGGALSYEQYF
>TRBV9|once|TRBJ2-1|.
TGTGCCAGCAGCGCTCCCGGGACAACCTACAATGAGCAGTTCTTC
CASSAPGTTYNEQFF
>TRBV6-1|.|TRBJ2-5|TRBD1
TGTGCCAGCAGTGAATGGACAGGGGAAGAGACCCAGTACTTC
CASSEWTGEETQYF
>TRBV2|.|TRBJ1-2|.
TGTGCCAGAGGGGAGTTACAGGGAACCGACGGCTACACCTTC
CARGELQGTDGYTF
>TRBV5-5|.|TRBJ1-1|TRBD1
TGTGCCAGCAACCTCCCGAGGGGGCGGAACACTGAAGCTTTCTTT
CASNLPRGRNTEAFF
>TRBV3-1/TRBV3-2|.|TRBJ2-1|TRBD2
TGTGCCAGCAGCCAAGGCGGGACTAGCGGCGTCGGTGAGCAGTTCTTC
CASSQGGTSGVGEQFF
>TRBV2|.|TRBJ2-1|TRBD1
TGTGCCAGCAGCAGTAGTTTGCCGGGACAGGATTACAATGAGCAGTTCTTC
CASSSSLPGQDYNEQFF
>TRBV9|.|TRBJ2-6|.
TGTGCCAGCAGCGTTAGCGAGGGCTCTGGGGCCAACGTCCTGACTTTC
CASSVSEGSGANVLTF
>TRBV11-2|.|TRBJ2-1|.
TGTGCCAGCAGCCGGACAGTAAATGAGCAGTTCTTC
CASSRTVNEQFF